These 3 T cell receptor beta chains were sequenced from one sample in a study of technical replicates of blood from a few donors. Sequencing was performed with immunoSEQ multiplex PCR; in TCRdb, only in-frame clones are kept and a portion is missing. The table includes tens of thousands of clones, just under 95% detected once. Material: T cells isolated from PBMCs. These receptors were obtained from a human donor in good health.

The chain joins TRBV5-6 to TRBJ2-3, with D perhaps TRBD2 (6 bases). CDR3 size: 15 residues. Germline V gives CDR1 SGHDT, CDR2 YYEEEE. The V end was cut by 4 bases, the J end by 0 bases, with 12 bases between. CDR3 DNA sequence: TGTGCCAGCAGCCCAGCGGGTGGCAGCACAGATACGCAGTATTTT. This gives the protein CASSPAGGSTDTQYF.

The rearrangement links TRBV13 to TRBJ2-5; TRBD1 aligns across 7 bases. The CDR3 is 11 amino acids. The germline gives CDR1 PRHDT, CDR2 FYEKMQ (reference sequence). With V trimmed by 4 bases and J by 10 bases, 3 bases remained unmatched. The CDR3 bases are TGTGCCAGCAGCTCCCAGGGGGACCAGTACTTC. It specifies CASSSQGDQYF.

V and J are TRBV19 and TRBJ1-2; TRBD1 agrees at 7 bases. Trimming cost V 7 bases and J 8 bases; bases outside gene matches: 16. This CDR3 has 15 residues. The V gene's germline CDR1 is LNHDA and CDR2 SQIVND (reference sequence). The DNA for the CDR3 is TGTGCCAGTAACAGGCCCTACAGGGGTGACTTCGGCTACACCTTC. It is translated as CASNRPYRGDFGYTF.